One and the same sample provided the 26 T cell receptor beta chains below, sequenced in a study of T cells in Graves' hyperthyroidism and ophthalmopathy. RNA transcripts gave rise to amplified TCR beta CDR3 regions. The TCR CDR3 first-round RT-PCR relied on the HTBI primer set. TCRdb redid the calling of the multiplex PCR reads with MiXCR, one entry per CDR3 protein. The sample contains some 300,000 distinct CDR3 sequences, roughly 20% of which appear only once. The sequenced material came from blood. The receptors were sampled from a man in his forties or fifties with Graves' ophthalmopathy.

This clonotype showed up many times. The chain joins TRBV7-2 to TRBJ2-7, with D perhaps matching TRBD1 (5 bases). From germline, CDR1 is SGHTA and CDR2 FQGNSA. V gave up 1 base and J gave up 2 bases, with 9 bases separating them. The CDR3 sequence is 14 residues long. CDR3 nucleotides: TGTGCCAGCAGCTTAGAAAAGGGGCCCTACGAGCAGTACTTC. It specifies CASSLEKGPYEQYF. The full variable domain, rest sourced from reference TRBV7-2 and TRBJ2-7, is GAGVSQSPSNKVTEKGKDVELRCDPISGHTALYWYRQSLGQGLEFLIYFQGNSAPDKSGLPSDRFSAERTGGSVSTLTIQRTQQEDSAVYLCASSLEKGPYEQYFGPGTRLTVT.

This clonotype was counted only a few times. The chain uses TRBV6-1 and TRBJ2-1, with 8 bases identical to TRBD1. V lost 6 bases, J lost 6 bases, and 10 bases stayed unmatched. CDR1 is MNHNS, CDR2 SASEGT, per germline. The CDR3 covers 15 residues. Here the CDR3 reads CASSPTTGAGNEQFF. In DNA, the CDR3 is TGTGCCAGCAGCCCAACGACAGGGGCTGGCAATGAGCAGTTCTTC.

This clonotype was seen many times. The gene calls are TRBV30 and TRBJ1-5; D possibly corresponds to TRBD1 (5 bases). V was pared by 3 bases and J by 5 bases, with 8 bases between. CDR3 length equals 12 residues. Germline CDR1 GTSNPN, CDR2 SVGIG (reference sequence). The CDR3 is CAWSRVDQPQHF. In nucleotides, the CDR3 is TGTGCCTGGAGCAGGGTGGATCAGCCCCAGCATTTT.

Many counts were recorded for this clonotype. The gene calls are TRBV20-1 and TRBJ2-7; 11 bases align to TRBD2. The germline V gene has CDR1 DFQATT and CDR2 SNEGSKA (reference sequence). V gave up 3 bases and J gave up 7 bases; unmatched junction bases: 8. The CDR3 covers 14 residues. The CDR3 protein is CSARILAGVGEQYF. In DNA, the CDR3 is TGCAGTGCTAGGATACTAGCGGGAGTGGGGGAGCAGTACTTC.

Of note for this clonotype: A much more abundant neighbour one base away suggests this may be a read error. This chain's CDR3 is CASSPWESEQFF. Written as DNA, the CDR3 is TGTGCCAGCAGTCCCTGGGAGAGTGAGCAGTTCTTC. The chain couples TRBV28 to TRBJ2-1; D is perhaps TRBD2 (5 bases). V lost 5 bases and J lost 9, with 11 bases in between. The CDR3 has 12 amino acids. Germline V lookup: CDR1 MDHEN, CDR2 SYDVKM.

This clonotype was seen repeatedly, ten times or more. The rearrangement links TRBV3-1 to TRBJ2-7, with D uncertain. The CDR3 has 11 amino acids. Germline V gives CDR1 LGHDT, CDR2 YNNKEL (reference sequence). Trimming removed 3 bases at V and 7 bases at J, with 7 bases between. CDR3 nucleotide sequence: TGTGCCAGCAGCCACTTCCGGGAGCAGTACTTC. Its translation: CASSHFREQYF.

This chain uses TRBV6-1 with TRBJ1-1, with D possibly TRBD1 on 5 matching bases. The CDR3 sequence is 15 residues long. V shed 6 bases and J shed 2 bases, with 16 bases lying between them. Germline V gene lookup returns CDR1 MNHNS and CDR2 SASEGT. For the CDR3, the DNA is TGTGCCAGCAGAGCTTATCAGGGTGTAAACACTGAAGCTTTCTTT. It translates to CASRAYQGVNTEAFF.

This clonotype has at least ten counts. The chain recombines TRBV7-9 with TRBJ2-3, with 7 bases that match TRBD1. CDR1 SEHNR and CDR2 FQNEAQ come from the germline V gene (reference sequence). This CDR3 spans 14 amino acids. V shed 1 base, J shed 3 bases, and the junction held 1 base outside the gene matches. CDR3 sequence reads: CASSLGDSTDTQYF. CDR3 nucleotides: TGTGCCAGCAGCTTAGGGGACAGTACAGATACGCAGTATTTT.

This clonotype was recorded at least ten times. The chain employs TRBV11-1 and TRBJ2-4, with 8 bases identical to TRBD1. From germline, CDR1 is SGHAT and CDR2 FQDESV (reference sequence). This CDR3 is built from 15 residues. J lost 3 bases, V lost 5 bases, and 6 bases had no gene match. CDR3 protein: CASSKDRAGKNIQYF. As DNA, the CDR3 is TGTGCCAGCAGCAAGGACAGGGCTGGCAAAAACATTCAGTACTTC.

To note about this clonotype: A read error is possible here, since a much larger clone lies one base away. The genes are TRBV20-1 and TRBJ2-5; 7 nucleotides agree with TRBD2. Germline V lookup: CDR1 DFQATT, CDR2 SNEGSKA (reference sequence). The CDR3 contains 13 residues. CDR3 DNA: TGCAGTGCTAGAGGCCTAGCGGAAGAGGCCCAGTACTTC. Translating gives CSARGLAEEAQYF.

A single count supports this clonotype. A read error may produce the germline difference seen at one junction end. The genes are TRBV15 and TRBJ1-5; D call uncertain. Germline V gene data show CDR1 as LNHNV and CDR2 as YYDKDF (reference sequence). There are 13 residues in the CDR3. Written as DNA, the CDR3 is TGTGCCACCAGCAGAAATAGCAATCAGTCCCAGCATTTT. The encoded protein is CATSRNSNQSQHF.

This chain connects TRBV6-2 or TRBV6-3 to TRBJ2-3; D is unclear. The CDR3 consists of 12 residues. With 0 bases removed from V and 4 bases from J, the gap between germline ends came to 2 bases. In germline, CDR1 is MNHEY, CDR2 SVGEGT. CDR3 in DNA: TGTGCCAGCAGTTACTCGCCAGATACGCAGTATTTT. It translates to CASSYSPDTQYF.

This clonotype was observed a few times. The rearrangement links TRBV7-9 to TRBJ2-1, with D maybe TRBD2 (6 bases). This CDR3 is built from 15 residues. V was trimmed by 1 base and J by 1 base, leaving 8 bases between them. Germline CDR1 SEHNR, CDR2 FQNEAQ (reference sequence). The DNA for the CDR3 is TGTGCCAGCAGCTTAGTTGCGGGGTCCTACAATGAGCAGTTCTTC. This sequence encodes CASSLVAGSYNEQFF.

This clonotype was seen only a few times. The chain has TRBV28 and TRBJ1-3; 7 nucleotides line up with TRBD1. Trimming removed 7 bases from V and 4 bases from J; junction bases left unmatched: 10. This CDR3 is built from 15 residues. Germline CDR1 and CDR2: MDHEN and SYDVKM. The CDR3 loop is CASTSGRGHGNTIYF. CDR3 bases: TGTGCCAGCACCAGTGGAAGGGGGCACGGAAACACCATATATTTT.

The chain has TRBV12-3 or TRBV12-4 and TRBJ1-2; no clear D. The CDR3 covers 14 residues. Trimming took 5 bases from V and 4 from J, leaving 14 bases between them. The CDR3 DNA follows: TGTGCCAGCAGTAATTCCGACGCCTTCTATGGCTACACCTTC. It specifies CASSNSDAFYGYTF.

The rearrangement joins TRBV29-1 to TRBJ1-1; D gene uncertain. Germline V gene sequence: CDR1 SQVTM, CDR2 ANQGSEA. The CDR3 totals 11 residues. V lost 3 bases and J 0 bases, leaving 2 bases between the germline ends. For the CDR3, the DNA is TGCAGCGTTGATATGAACACTGAAGCTTTCTTT. Its protein is CSVDMNTEAFF.

This clonotype was observed at least ten times. This chain joins TRBV24-1 and TRBJ2-1, with D perhaps matching TRBD1 (6 bases). The length of the CDR3 is 19 residues. CDR1 and CDR2 from the germline V gene are KGHDR and SFDVKD. Trimming stripped 1 base from V and 1 base from J, with 19 bases between. CDR3 protein: CATSDFRGRGVGSYNEQFF. CDR3 coding DNA: TGTGCCACCAGTGATTTCAGGGGCCGCGGTGTGGGATCCTACAATGAGCAGTTCTTC.

At least ten counts were recorded for this clonotype. The genes are TRBV11-2 and TRBJ1-2; D remains unclear. The germline V gene has CDR1 SGHAT and CDR2 FQNNGV. This CDR3 comprises 12 residues. V lost 4 bases, J lost 9 bases, and 12 bases lay in between. CDR3 loop: CASSSNPLSYTF. The CDR3 DNA reads as TGTGCCAGCAGCTCTAATCCGTTAAGCTACACCTTC.

J is TRBJ2-1 and V is TRBV9; D gene unclear. This CDR3 is 14 amino acids long. V dropped 4 bases and J dropped 6 bases, with 14 bases sitting between them. The V gene's germline CDR1 is SGDLS and CDR2 YYNGEE. The CDR3 bases are TGTGCCAGCAGCCCAGCACACGGAGCCAATGAGCAGTTCTTC. Its translation is CASSPAHGANEQFF.

The chain combines TRBV6-1 with TRBJ1-5; TRBD1 matches at 7 bases. The CDR3 length is 19 residues. CDR1 is MNHNS, CDR2 SASEGT, per germline. With 8 bases clipped from V and 0 bases from J, the junction kept 19 bases outside the gene matches. The CDR3 DNA is TGTGCCAGCCGCAAACAATACCAGGGGGAAATTTATAGCAATCAGCCCCAGCATTTT. Its translation: CASRKQYQGEIYSNQPQHF.

This clonotype was picked up many times. The chain employs TRBV12-3 or TRBV12-4 and TRBJ2-1; TRBD1 aligns across 8 bases. The CDR3 is 17 residues long. V dropped 8 bases and J dropped 0; count of bases not matched to a gene: 12. CDR3 coding DNA: TGTGCCAGCCAGGCTGACAGGGGAGAAATCTCCTACAATGAGCAGTTCTTC. It translates to CASQADRGEISYNEQFF.

This clonotype came up many times. CDR3 residues: CASGSQGFNTEAFF. The CDR3 bases are TGTGCCAGCGGATCACAGGGCTTTAACACTGAAGCTTTCTTT. J is TRBJ1-1 and V is TRBV2; a weak D match, TRBD1 (6 bases). CDR1 is SNHLY and CDR2 is FYNNEI in the germline V gene. The length of the CDR3 is 14 residues. V was pared by 8 bases and J by 2 bases, with 15 bases between.

Many counts were recorded for this clonotype. The chain couples TRBV3-1 to TRBJ2-3; the match to TRBD2 covers 7 bases. CDR1 is LGHDT, CDR2 YNNKEL, per germline (reference sequence). The V segment lost 0 bases and the J segment 1 base; nucleotides outside the gene matches: 13. This CDR3 is built from 19 residues. The CDR3 DNA follows: TGTGCCAGCAGCCAAGAAGACGAGAAGGCTAGCGGACGCACAGATACGCAGTATTTT. It is translated as CASSQEDEKASGRTDTQYF.

In its sample, this clonotype was seen many times. The chain uses TRBV28 and TRBJ2-2, with TRBD2 matching 8 bases. The CDR3 totals 15 residues. V lost 7 bases to trimming and J lost 4 bases; unmatched junction nucleotides: 8. Germline V gene lookup returns CDR1 MDHEN and CDR2 SYDVKM. The CDR3 loop reads CASISSGRGTGELFF. CDR3 in DNA: TGTGCCAGCATCTCAAGCGGGAGAGGCACCGGGGAGCTGTTTTTT.

The sample holds one count of this clonotype. The chain links TRBV2 to TRBJ2-3; 14 bases match TRBD2. CDR1 and CDR2 from the germline V gene are SNHLY and FYNNEI. The CDR3 covers 15 residues. J gave up 11 bases and V 0 bases, and 4 bases lay outside the gene matches. The CDR3 DNA follows: TGTGCCAGCAGTGAAGCGGGACTAGCGGGAGTTGAGCAGTATTTT. Its translation: CASSEAGLAGVEQYF. The variable domain in full, with the rest retrieved from reference TRBV2 and TRBJ2-3, is EPEVTQTPSHQVTQMGQEVILRCVPISNHLYFYWYRQILGQKVEFLVSFYNNEISEKSEIFDDQFSVERPDGSNFTLKIRSTKLEDSAMYFCASSEAGLAGVEQYFGPGTRLTVL.

The V call is TRBV4-1, the J call TRBJ1-4; D not resolved. The V and J ends lost 2 bases and 5 bases respectively, with 12 bases between them. The V gene's germline CDR1 is MGHRA and CDR2 YSYEKL. This CDR3 region has 15 residues. CDR3 loop: CASSQHVDPNEKLFF. CDR3 coding DNA: TGCGCCAGCAGCCAACACGTGGATCCGAATGAAAAACTGTTTTTT.